The rows below give T cell receptor beta chains drawn from one sample of a study of blood T cell repertoires in COVID-19. Generated by immunoSEQ multiplex PCR, the TCRdb table keeps only in-frame clones and is missing some. Among 650,000 to 800,000 clones, 80% to 90% were seen once, and the ten largest hold roughly 0.25%. Input material: peripheral blood. These receptors came from a woman aged 18-29 years with acute or convalescent COVID-19. The CDR3 runs from the conserved cysteine through the conserved F or W. D genes are given only for firm matches. Not all rows give a size; the values are once, few, many and, for expanded clones, a class.

clone size: NA; V gene: TRBV20-1; J gene: TRBJ1-1; D gene: NA; CDR3 DNA: TGCAGTGTTAAGGGGGGGACTGAAGCTTTCTTT; CDR3 protein: CSVKGGTEAFF
clone size: NA; V gene: TRBV4-1; J gene: TRBJ1-5; D gene: NA; CDR3 DNA: TGCGCCAGCAGCCCGGGCGGGGACGGGGGCAATCAGCCCCAGCATTTT; CDR3 protein: CASSPGGDGGNQPQHF
clone size: NA; V gene: TRBV4-2; J gene: TRBJ2-3; D gene: NA; CDR3 DNA: TGTGCCAGCAGCGTACGAGCGACTAGCACAGATACGCAGTATTTT; CDR3 protein: CASSVRATSTDTQYF
clone size: NA; V gene: TRBV19; J gene: TRBJ1-5; D gene: TRBD1; CDR3 DNA: TGTGCCAGTAGTATGTACAGGGGGGTCAGACAGCCCCAGCATTTT; CDR3 protein: CASSMYRGVRQPQHF
clone size: few; V gene: TRBV6-5; J gene: TRBJ1-1; D gene: TRBD1; CDR3 DNA: TGTGCCAGCAGTTACATGGGACAGGCGGTTGAAGCTTTCTTT; CDR3 protein: CASSYMGQAVEAFF
clone size: NA; V gene: TRBV5-1; J gene: TRBJ2-3; D gene: NA; CDR3 DNA: TGCGCCAGCAGCTTGGGTACAGTAGCAGATACGCAGTATTTT; CDR3 protein: CASSLGTVADTQYF
clone size: NA; V gene: TRBV7-7; J gene: TRBJ2-2; D gene: NA; CDR3 DNA: TGTGCCAGCAGCCCGATAGACACAGGGCTCGGTACCGGGGAGCTGTTTTTT; CDR3 protein: CASSPIDTGLGTGELFF
clone size: few; V gene: TRBV12-3/TRBV12-4; J gene: TRBJ1-2; D gene: NA; CDR3 DNA: TGTGCCAGCAGTTTACAGGCCGTGGGTGGCTACACCTTC; CDR3 protein: CASSLQAVGGYTF
clone size: NA; V gene: TRBV5-1; J gene: TRBJ2-7; D gene: TRBD1; CDR3 DNA: TGCGCCAGCAGCTGGAGGGACAGGGGTTACGAGCAGTACTTC; CDR3 protein: CASSWRDRGYEQYF
clone size: NA; V gene: TRBV27; J gene: TRBJ2-3; D gene: NA; CDR3 DNA: TGTGCCAGCAGATCCGTAGATACGCAGTATTTT; CDR3 protein: CASRSVDTQYF
clone size: once; V gene: TRBV19; J gene: TRBJ2-2; D gene: NA; CDR3 DNA: TGTGCCAGTAGTATGCCAGGGGTTAACACCGGGGAGCTGTTTTTT; CDR3 protein: CASSMPGVNTGELFF
clone size: NA; V gene: TRBV7-6; J gene: TRBJ2-3; D gene: TRBD1; CDR3 DNA: TGTGCCAGCAGCTTAGTGGGACAGGGCCGCACAGATACGCAGTATTTT; CDR3 protein: CASSLVGQGRTDTQYF
clone size: NA; V gene: TRBV9; J gene: TRBJ2-3; D gene: NA; CDR3 DNA: TGTGCCAGCACCAGAGGAGGCCTCACTAGCACAGATACGCAGTATTTT; CDR3 protein: CASTRGGLTSTDTQYF
clone size: NA; V gene: TRBV24-1; J gene: TRBJ1-1; D gene: TRBD1; CDR3 DNA: TGTGCCACCAGTGATCAGGGGGCGTCAGGAAACACTGAAGCTTTCTTT; CDR3 protein: CATSDQGASGNTEAFF
clone size: once; V gene: TRBV7-2; J gene: TRBJ1-5; D gene: TRBD1; CDR3 DNA: TGTGCCAGCCGACAGGGAATGAATCAGCCCCAGCATTTT; CDR3 protein: CASRQGMNQPQHF
clone size: NA; V gene: TRBV4-2; J gene: TRBJ2-1; D gene: TRBD1; CDR3 DNA: TGTGCCAGCAGTAGGACAGGGGAGTACAATGAGCAGTTCTTC; CDR3 protein: CASSRTGEYNEQFF
clone size: NA; V gene: TRBV3-1/TRBV3-2; J gene: TRBJ1-2; D gene: TRBD1; CDR3 DNA: TGTGCCAGCAGCGACAGGGGCGATAACTATGGCTACACCTTC; CDR3 protein: CASSDRGDNYGYTF
clone size: NA; V gene: TRBV6-5; J gene: TRBJ2-3; D gene: NA; CDR3 DNA: TGTGCCAGCAGTTATTACAGGGTACCGACAGATACGCAGTATTTT; CDR3 protein: CASSYYRVPTDTQYF
clone size: NA; V gene: TRBV27; J gene: TRBJ1-1; D gene: TRBD1; CDR3 DNA: TGTGCCAGCAGTGTGGGACAGGGAGATTGGAACACTGAAGCTTTCTTT; CDR3 protein: CASSVGQGDWNTEAFF
clone size: NA; V gene: TRBV10-3; J gene: TRBJ1-2; D gene: NA; CDR3 DNA: TGTGCCATCGGACGCGGGAGTCGGCCGAACTATGGCTACACCTTC; CDR3 protein: CAIGRGSRPNYGYTF
clone size: NA; V gene: TRBV30; J gene: TRBJ1-5; D gene: TRBD1; CDR3 DNA: TGTGCCTGGAGTGCGAACGAACAGGGGCATAGCAATCAGCCCCAGCATTTT; CDR3 protein: CAWSANEQGHSNQPQHF
clone size: NA; V gene: TRBV5-1; J gene: TRBJ2-7; D gene: NA; CDR3 DNA: TGCGCCAGCAGTCCTAGACCGGAGAGCTCCTACGAGCAGTACTTC; CDR3 protein: CASSPRPESSYEQYF
clone size: NA; V gene: TRBV2; J gene: TRBJ2-2; D gene: TRBD1; CDR3 DNA: TGTGCCAGAGGGGACAGGGGGGTTGGCGGGGAGCTGTTTTTT; CDR3 protein: CARGDRGVGGELFF
clone size: NA; V gene: TRBV2; J gene: TRBJ2-3; D gene: NA; CDR3 DNA: TGTGCCAGCGCTGGCCACAGGGGCACAGATACGCAGTATTTT; CDR3 protein: CASAGHRGTDTQYF